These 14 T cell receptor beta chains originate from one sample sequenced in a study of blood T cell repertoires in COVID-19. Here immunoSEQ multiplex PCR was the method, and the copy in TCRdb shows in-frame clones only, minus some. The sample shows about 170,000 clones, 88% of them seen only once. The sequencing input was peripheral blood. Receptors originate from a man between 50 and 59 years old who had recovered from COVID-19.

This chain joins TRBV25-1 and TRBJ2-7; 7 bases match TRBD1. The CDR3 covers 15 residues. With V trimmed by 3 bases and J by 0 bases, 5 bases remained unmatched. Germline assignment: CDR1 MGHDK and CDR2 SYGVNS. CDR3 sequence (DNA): TGTGCCAGCAGTGACTGGGACAGTAGCTCCTACGAGCAGTACTTC. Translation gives CASSDWDSSSYEQYF.

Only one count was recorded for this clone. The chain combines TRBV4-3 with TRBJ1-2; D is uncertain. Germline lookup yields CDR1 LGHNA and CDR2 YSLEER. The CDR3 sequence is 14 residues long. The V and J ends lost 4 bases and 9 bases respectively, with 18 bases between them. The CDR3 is CASSRAKGFLSYTF. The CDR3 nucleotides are TGCGCCAGCAGCCGGGCGAAAGGTTTTTTGAGCTACACCTTC.

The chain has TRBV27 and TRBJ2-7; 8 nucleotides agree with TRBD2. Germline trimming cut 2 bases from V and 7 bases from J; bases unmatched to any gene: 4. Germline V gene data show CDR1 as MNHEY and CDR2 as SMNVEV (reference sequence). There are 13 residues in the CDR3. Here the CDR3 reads CASSLLSGSEQYF. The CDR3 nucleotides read TGTGCCAGCAGTTTACTCAGCGGGAGTGAGCAGTACTTC.

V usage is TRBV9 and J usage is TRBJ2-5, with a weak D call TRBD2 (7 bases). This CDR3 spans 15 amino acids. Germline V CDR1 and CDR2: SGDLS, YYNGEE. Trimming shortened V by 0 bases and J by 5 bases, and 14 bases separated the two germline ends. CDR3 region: CASSVDAGEGETQYF. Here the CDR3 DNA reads TGTGCCAGCAGCGTAGATGCAGGGGAGGGGGAGACCCAGTACTTC.

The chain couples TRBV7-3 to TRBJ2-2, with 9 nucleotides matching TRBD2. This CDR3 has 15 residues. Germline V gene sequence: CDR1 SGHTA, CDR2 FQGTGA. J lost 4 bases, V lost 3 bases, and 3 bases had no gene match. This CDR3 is CASSFAGGTTGELFF. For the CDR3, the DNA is TGTGCCAGCAGCTTCGCGGGAGGGACCACCGGGGAGCTGTTTTTT.

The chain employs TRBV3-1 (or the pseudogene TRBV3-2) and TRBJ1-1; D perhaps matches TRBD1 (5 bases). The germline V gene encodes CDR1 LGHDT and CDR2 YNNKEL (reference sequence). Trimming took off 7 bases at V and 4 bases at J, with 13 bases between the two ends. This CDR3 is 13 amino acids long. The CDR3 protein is CASNLGQGTEAFF. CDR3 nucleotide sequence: TGTGCCAGCAACCTTGGGCAGGGCACTGAAGCTTTCTTT.

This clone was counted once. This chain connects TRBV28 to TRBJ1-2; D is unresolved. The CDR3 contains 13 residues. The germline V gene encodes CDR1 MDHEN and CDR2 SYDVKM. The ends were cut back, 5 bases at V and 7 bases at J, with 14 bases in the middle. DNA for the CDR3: TGTGCCAGCAGTGTTGCGGAATCTGGTGGCTACACCTTC. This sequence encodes CASSVAESGGYTF.

CDR3 loop: CASSIQGAGNQPQHF. The CDR3 DNA reads as TGTGCCAGTAGTATTCAAGGGGCAGGCAATCAGCCCCAGCATTTT. The rearrangement uses TRBV19 and TRBJ1-5; tentative D call: TRBD1 (5 bases). This CDR3 is built from 15 residues. Germline CDR1 LNHDA, CDR2 SQIVND (reference sequence). With 3 bases removed from V and 2 bases from J, the gap between germline ends came to 11 bases.

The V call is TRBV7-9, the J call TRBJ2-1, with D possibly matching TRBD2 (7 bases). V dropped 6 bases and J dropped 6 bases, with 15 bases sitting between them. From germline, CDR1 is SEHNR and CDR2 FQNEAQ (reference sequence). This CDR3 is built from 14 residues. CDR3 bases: TGTGCCAGCAGATTCGGGGGGCCTGGCAATGAGCAGTTCTTC. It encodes CASRFGGPGNEQFF.

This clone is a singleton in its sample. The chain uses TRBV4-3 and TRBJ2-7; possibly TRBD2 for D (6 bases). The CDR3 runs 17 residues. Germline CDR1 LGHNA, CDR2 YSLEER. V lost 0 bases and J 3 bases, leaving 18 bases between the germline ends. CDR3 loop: CASSQDRPGLLFYEQYF. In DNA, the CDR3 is TGCGCCAGCAGCCAAGATCGTCCGGGACTTCTGTTCTACGAGCAGTACTTC.

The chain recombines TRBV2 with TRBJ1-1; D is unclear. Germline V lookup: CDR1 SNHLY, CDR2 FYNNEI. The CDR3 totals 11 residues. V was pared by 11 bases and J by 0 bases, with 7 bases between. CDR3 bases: TGTGCCGACGGAGTGAACACTGAAGCTTTCTTT. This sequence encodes CADGVNTEAFF. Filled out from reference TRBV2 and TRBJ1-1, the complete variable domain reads EPEVTQTPSHQVTQMGQEVILRCVPISNHLYFYWYRQILGQKVEFLVSFYNNEISEKSEIFDDQFSVERPDGSNFTLKIRSTKLEDSAMYFCADGVNTEAFFGQGTRLTVV.

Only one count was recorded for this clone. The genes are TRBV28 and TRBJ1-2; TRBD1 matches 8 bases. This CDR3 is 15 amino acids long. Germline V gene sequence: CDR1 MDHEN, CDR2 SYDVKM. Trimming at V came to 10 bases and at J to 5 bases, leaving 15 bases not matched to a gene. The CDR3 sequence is CANLGTGPRGYGYTF. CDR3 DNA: TGTGCCAACTTAGGGACAGGCCCTCGGGGATATGGCTACACCTTC.

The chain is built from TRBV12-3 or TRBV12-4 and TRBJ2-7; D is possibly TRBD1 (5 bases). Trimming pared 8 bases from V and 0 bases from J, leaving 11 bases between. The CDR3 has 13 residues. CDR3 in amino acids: CASVRTGSYEQYF. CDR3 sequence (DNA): TGTGCCAGCGTTAGAACAGGCTCCTACGAGCAGTACTTC.

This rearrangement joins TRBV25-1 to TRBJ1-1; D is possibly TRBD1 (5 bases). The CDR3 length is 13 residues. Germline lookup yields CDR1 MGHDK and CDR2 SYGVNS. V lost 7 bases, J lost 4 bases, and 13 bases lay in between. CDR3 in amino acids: CASTPTGGTEAFF. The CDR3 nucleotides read TGTGCCAGCACGCCGACGGGGGGCACTGAAGCTTTCTTT.